This TCR beta chain was profiled in a study of CD8 T cells in acute hepatitis C reinfection (dated by TCRdb to 2020 to 2022). Looking at the study overall: This study examined the TCRbeta repertoire of CD8+ T cells that recognize the HCV NS3-1073 epitope, both during acute infection and after viral clearance. Paired acute and follow-up samples were contributed by four spontaneous resolvers. Here is what the overall study found, with its caveats: NS3-1073 specific repertoires were highly diverse, with no significant diversity differences between acute resolver, follow-up resolver and acute chronic samples. Only the TCRbeta chain was sequenced in bulk, so alphabeta pairing of public clonotypes could not be determined. It was rare for CDR3 sequences to be shared with other epitopes, and exact matching may have been limited by differing sequencing approaches. No follow-up repertoires were available for chronically infected subjects, since NS3-1073 specific cells were too rare to be sorted. TRBV04 and TRBV06 gene families were preferentially used in all groups, and this usage was not explained by overrepresentation in the naive pool. Regardless of outcome, about a dozen public clonotypes were found, and one public clonotype used V04-02/J02-02.

V is cut back by 1 base and J by 7 bases, with 6 bases in the junction unmatched. CDR1 and CDR2, looked up from the germline V gene, are MGHDK and SYGVNS. The CDR3 has 16 amino acids, counting the end cysteine and phenylalanine. The sequence is cut down to CDR3 DNA, 48 bases in frame from base 1. What this sample's time point label stands for: naive CD8 control sorted from an acute-time-point sample. Enrolled in the Montreal Hepatitis C Cohort (HEPCO) in Canada, the donors were people who inject drugs, and these donors were followed every 3 months. Acute primary HCV infection was defined by a positive HCV RNA or antibody test following a negative test within the previous 24 weeks. Surface staining used CD3, CD8 and CD45RO antibodies, with an aqua fixable dye to exclude dead cells. Several spontaneous resolvers, defined by HCV RNA clearance within 24 weeks, were included in the cohort. From thawed, previously cryostored peripheral blood mononuclear cells, CD8+ T cells were purified through negative selection performed by means of the MACS CD8+ T cell Isolation Kit. A BD FACSAria II cell sorter was used for cell sorting.

Genomic DNA was extracted from the FACS-sorted cells, and the TCRbeta chains were sequenced by the commercial immunoSEQ service. As for the original processing: Repertoire data were analyzed with ImmunoSEQ Analyzer software v3.0 and R v3.5.1. Only productive rearrangements were analyzed, because sequences with stop codons or out-of-frame rearrangements were removed. The sequencing provider supplied the metrics for Simpson diversity, Shannon entropy, CDR3 length and nucleotide addition. Clonotypes were categorized by frequency as dominant, sub-dominant, low or lowest abundance, and clonotypes below 0.1% were excluded from most analyses. A CDR3 amino acid clonotype was called public if the clonotype appeared in at least two subjects at a cumulative frequency of at least 0.5%. This immuneACCESS table, as held by TCRdb, lists in-frame sequences with V and J called but not all clones. Of the missing ones, under half trace to an unresolved V gene in checked studies; the others have no known cause. The D gene and trimming were derived from the DNA, and the V and J assignments and clone size from that table. For this sample the table gives tens of thousands of clones, of which approximately 85% were detected only once. Of the sample, roughly 9.7% is held by the ten largest clones.

Remarks on this clone: No cognate antigen has been identified for it. The record has no base qualities; no much larger clone is one base away.

This chain is built from TRBV25-1 and TRBJ2-2, and TRBD2 matches 10 of the central bases. Sequenced input: naive CD8+ T cells from PBMCs. Reading the label with the study, this specimen's cell subset or site is: sorted total naive CD45RO-negative CD8+ T cells. This receptor was taken from a woman younger than 30 who spontaneously cleared hepatitis C infection. The DNA sequence is as follows: TGTGCCAGCAGTGAATTTACTAGCGGGGATTACGGGGAGCTGTTTTTT. Its coded protein is CASSEFTSGDYGELFF.